This T cell receptor (beta chain) was profiled in a study of cytomegalovirus exposure and HLA in healthy donors. Study context: Early released data had 65 million to 100 million unique TCRs, all coming from HLA-typed donors. Regarding the study as a whole: Sequencing had likely introduced a cluster of highly shared sequence variants as an artifact. Prior analysis indicated that the majority of TCR beta V segments exhibited productivity approximately 90% or approximately 30% of the time.

Amplification used 60 Vbeta primers and 13 Jbeta primers. TCRdb's copy holds only in-frame clones and misses some; the assay was immunoSEQ multiplex PCR. Of 200,000 to 250,000 clones listed, roughly 83% are singletons. The table lists this clone with a few counts. Its specificity is unknown. The CDR3 is 15 amino acids. The trim removed 5 bases at V and 4 bases at J, leaving 7 bases unmatched. The germline V gene has CDR1 SNHLY and CDR2 FYNNEI. The chain has TRBV2 and TRBJ1-1; 10 nucleotides agree with TRBD1. The TCR sequence derives from a boy aged 2-15 years in good health and CMV-seronegative. The specimen was PBMCs. CDR3 amino acids: CASSPADRGITEAFF. CDR3 coding DNA: TGTGCCAGCAGTCCTGCGGACAGGGGGATCACTGAAGCTTTCTTT.